A single sample gave rise to the 18 T cell receptor beta chains below, sequenced in a study of T cell changes during pregnancy in multiple sclerosis. The assay was immunoSEQ multiplex PCR, and TCRdb's table has in-frame clones only and misses some. This repertoire shows some 99,000 clones, approximately 93% found once; its top ten account for 0.99%. The sequencing used peripheral blood, collected after pregnancy. These TCRs come from a female donor with multiple sclerosis, enrolled in a pregnancy study.

The chain joins TRBV7-9 to TRBJ2-4, with 7 positions matching TRBD2. This CDR3 contains 13 residues. V lost 8 bases and J lost 5; bases outside the gene matches: 6. CDR1 SEHNR and CDR2 FQNEAQ come from the germline V gene (reference sequence). CDR3 DNA sequence: TGTGCCAGCGGAACTAGCGTGGAAAACATTCAGTACTTC. Translation gives CASGTSVENIQYF. The whole variable domain, filled in from reference TRBV7-9 and TRBJ2-4, reads DTGVSQNPRHKITKRGQNVTFRCDPISEHNRLYWYRQTLGQGPEFLTYFQNEAQLEKSRLLSDRFSAERPKGSFSTLEIQRTEQGDSAMYLCASGTSVENIQYFGAGTRLSVL.

This chain uses TRBV2 with TRBJ2-1; D possibly corresponds to TRBD2 (5 bases). With 1 base removed from V and 0 bases from J, the gap between germline ends came to 13 bases. In germline, CDR1 is SNHLY, CDR2 FYNNEI. CDR3 size: 17 residues. The CDR3 spells CASSEDPIGSSYNEQFF. The CDR3 nucleotides are TGTGCCAGCAGTGAAGATCCTATAGGGAGCTCCTACAATGAGCAGTTCTTC. Full variable domain (rest looked up from reference TRBV2 and TRBJ2-1): EPEVTQTPSHQVTQMGQEVILRCVPISNHLYFYWYRQILGQKVEFLVSFYNNEISEKSEIFDDQFSVERPDGSNFTLKIRSTKLEDSAMYFCASSEDPIGSSYNEQFFGPGTRLTVL.

J is TRBJ2-7 and V is TRBV4-1; weak D call: TRBD1 (6 bases). Per the germline V gene, CDR1 is MGHRA and CDR2 is YSYEKL. The CDR3 contains 15 residues. The germline V and J ends were trimmed by 1 base and 4 bases, with 14 bases remaining between them. The CDR3 protein is CASSQVWTVNYEQYF. CDR3 bases: TGCGCCAGCAGCCAAGTGTGGACAGTCAATTACGAGCAGTACTTC.

The table lists this clone with a count of one. The chain is built from TRBV10-2 and TRBJ2-1; TRBD2 matches 10 bases. CDR1 is WSHSY, CDR2 SAAADI, per germline. After removal of 3 bases from V and 8 bases from J, the junction contained 4 bases not matched to a gene. The CDR3 runs to 14 residues. The CDR3 here is CASSDWLAGDEQFF. CDR3 DNA sequence: TGCGCCAGCAGTGACTGGCTAGCGGGAGATGAGCAGTTCTTC.

The V call is TRBV30, the J call TRBJ2-2; D is perhaps TRBD1 (5 bases). The CDR3 has 13 amino acids. From germline, CDR1 is GTSNPN and CDR2 SVGIG (reference sequence). Between the trimmed V and J ends, which lost 1 base and 4 bases, there was a span of 7 bases. CDR3 amino acids: CAWSGQSTGELFF. Written as DNA, the CDR3 is TGTGCCTGGAGTGGACAGTCCACCGGGGAGCTGTTTTTT.

The chain links TRBV15 to TRBJ2-3; a possible D gene is TRBD1 (6 bases). Germline lookup yields CDR1 LNHNV and CDR2 YYDKDF (reference sequence). The CDR3 length is 14 residues. V shed 3 bases and J shed 2 bases, with 9 bases lying between them. CDR3 bases: TGTGCCACCAGCAGGGACAGACTCACAGATACGCAGTATTTT. This encodes CATSRDRLTDTQYF.

The V call is TRBV5-6, the J call TRBJ2-5; 12 bases agree with TRBD1. Germline loops: CDR1 SGHDT, CDR2 YYEEEE. The V gene end was trimmed by 0 bases and the J gene end by 2 bases; junction bases not matched to a gene: 8. This CDR3 has 18 residues. CDR3 loop: CASSLEGWDRGLQETQYF. CDR3 nucleotides: TGTGCCAGCAGCTTGGAAGGTTGGGACAGGGGGCTTCAAGAGACCCAGTACTTC.

This clone was counted once. V is TRBV5-4 and J is TRBJ2-1; D gene unclear. CDR1 is SGHNT, CDR2 YYREEE, per germline (reference sequence). The CDR3 extends over 17 amino acids. V gave up 0 bases and J gave up 0 bases, with 13 bases separating them. The CDR3 nucleotides are TGTGCCAGCAGCTTGGCTGTTCTACCGAGCTCCTACAATGAGCAGTTCTTC. This codes for CASSLAVLPSSYNEQFF.

The rearrangement joins TRBV11-2 to TRBJ2-7; TRBD2 matches at 7 bases. J gave up 6 bases and V 1 base, and 6 bases lay outside the gene matches. The germline gives CDR1 SGHAT, CDR2 FQNNGV. The CDR3 runs to 14 residues. The CDR3 DNA reads TGTGCCAGCAGCTTAGCGGGAGGATCCATCGAGCAGTACTTC. Its translation is CASSLAGGSIEQYF.

The chain couples TRBV7-2 to TRBJ2-2, with 8 bases that match TRBD2. The germline V gene encodes CDR1 SGHTA and CDR2 FQGNSA. V was pared by 3 bases and J by 0 bases, with 3 bases of the junction left unmatched. CDR3 size: 16 residues. The CDR3 protein is CASSFRLASNTGELFF. CDR3 nucleotide sequence: TGTGCCAGCAGCTTCCGACTAGCGTCGAACACCGGGGAGCTGTTTTTT.

This chain connects TRBV4-1 to TRBJ1-1; D is unresolved. Germline V gene lookup returns CDR1 MGHRA and CDR2 YSYEKL. V lost 6 bases and J 1 base, leaving 9 bases between the germline ends. The CDR3 extends over 13 amino acids. CDR3 in amino acids: CASSGPRNTEAFF. The CDR3 DNA reads as TGCGCCAGCAGTGGCCCACGGAACACTGAAGCTTTCTTT.

The rearrangement uses TRBV11-2 and TRBJ2-7; a possible D gene is TRBD1 (6 bases). V shed 2 bases and J shed 2 bases, with 13 bases lying between them. CDR1 and CDR2 from the germline V gene are SGHAT and FQNNGV. This CDR3 region has 15 residues. In DNA form, the CDR3 reads TGTGCCAGCAGCTTACAGGCGGACAGTACCTACGAGCAGTACTTC. It codes for CASSLQADSTYEQYF.

This rearrangement joins TRBV5-8 to TRBJ2-1, with 12 bases identical to TRBD2. The CDR3 contains 17 residues. Germline loops: CDR1 SGHTS, CDR2 YDEGEE. After removal of 4 bases from V and 6 bases from J, the junction contained 11 bases not matched to a gene. Here the CDR3 reads CASSIRTSGRSGNEQFF. CDR3 DNA: TGTGCCAGCAGCATACGAACTAGCGGGAGGTCTGGCAATGAGCAGTTCTTC. Full variable domain (missing parts from reference TRBV5-8 and TRBJ2-1): EAGVTQSPTHLIKTRGQQATLRCSPISGHTSVYWYQQALGLGLQFLLWYDEGEERNRGNFPPRFSGRQFPNYSSELNVNALELEDSALYLCASSIRTSGRSGNEQFFGPGTRLTVL.

The chain uses TRBV7-6 and TRBJ2-1; TRBD2 matches at 10 bases. The CDR3 has 16 residues. The germline gives CDR1 SGHVS, CDR2 FNYEAQ. V trimming: 3 bases; J trimming: 5 bases; junction bases outside the gene matches: 7. The CDR3 sequence is CASSLKAGGSNNEQFF. CDR3 coding DNA: TGTGCCAGCAGCTTGAAAGCGGGAGGGAGCAACAATGAGCAGTTCTTC.

This rearrangement joins TRBV10-3 to TRBJ2-1; 10 bases match TRBD1. Germline V gives CDR1 ENHRY, CDR2 SYGVKD. The ends lost 10 bases at V and 7 bases at J; junction bases unmatched: 7. The CDR3 length is 13 residues. CDR3 coding DNA: TGTGCCACCCTGGGACAGGGGAGGAATGAGCAGTTCTTC. Its translation is CATLGQGRNEQFF.

The chain combines TRBV6-5 with TRBJ1-1; the D gene is possibly TRBD1 (6 bases). Germline V gene lookup returns CDR1 MNHEY and CDR2 SVGAGI. V lost 6 bases and J 4 bases, leaving 18 bases between the germline ends. The CDR3 runs to 15 residues. CDR3 sequence: CASRPTGKVGTEAFF. The CDR3 DNA is TGTGCCAGCAGACCAACAGGGAAGGTGGGCACTGAAGCTTTCTTT.

This sequence joins TRBV5-1 and TRBJ2-3, with 9 bases aligning to TRBD1. This CDR3 has 15 amino acids. V lost 0 bases to trimming and J lost 1 base; unmatched junction nucleotides: 0. CDR1 is SGHRS, CDR2 YFSETQ, per germline. The DNA for the CDR3 is TGCGCCAGCAGCTTGGGGACAGGGGGCACAGATACGCAGTATTTT. Protein: CASSLGTGGTDTQYF.

This chain connects TRBV6-6 to TRBJ2-1, with TRBD2 as a possible D gene (6 bases). This CDR3 has 15 amino acids. V lost 6 bases and J lost 0, with 12 bases in between. The germline gives CDR1 MNHNY, CDR2 SVGAGI (reference sequence). The DNA of the CDR3 is TGTGCCAGCAGAAACTTCGGGAGCTCCTACAATGAGCAGTTCTTC. It yields the protein CASRNFGSSYNEQFF.